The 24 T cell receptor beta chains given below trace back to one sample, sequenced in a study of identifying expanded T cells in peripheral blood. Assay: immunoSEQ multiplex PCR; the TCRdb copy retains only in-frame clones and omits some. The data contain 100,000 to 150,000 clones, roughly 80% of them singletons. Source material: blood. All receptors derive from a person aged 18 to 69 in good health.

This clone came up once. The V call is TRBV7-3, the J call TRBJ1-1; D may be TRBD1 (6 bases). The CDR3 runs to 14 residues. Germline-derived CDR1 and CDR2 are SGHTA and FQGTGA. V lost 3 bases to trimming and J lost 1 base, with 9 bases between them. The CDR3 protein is CASSLTGQNTEAFF. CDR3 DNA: TGTGCCAGCAGCTTGACAGGCCAGAACACTGAAGCTTTCTTT.

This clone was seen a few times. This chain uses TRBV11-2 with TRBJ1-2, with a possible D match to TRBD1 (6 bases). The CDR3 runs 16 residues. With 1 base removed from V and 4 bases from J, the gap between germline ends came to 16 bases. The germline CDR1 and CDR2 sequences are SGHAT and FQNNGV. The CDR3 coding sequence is TGTGCCAGCAGCTTAGGCGGACAGACCAGCCGCTATGGCTACACCTTC. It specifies CASSLGGQTSRYGYTF.

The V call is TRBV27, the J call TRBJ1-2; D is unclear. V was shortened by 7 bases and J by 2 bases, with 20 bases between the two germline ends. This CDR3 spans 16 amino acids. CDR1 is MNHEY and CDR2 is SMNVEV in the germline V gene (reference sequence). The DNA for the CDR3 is TGTGCCAGCACCCCCTCTCTAGGGTTGAAGAACTATGGCTACACCTTC. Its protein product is CASTPSLGLKNYGYTF.

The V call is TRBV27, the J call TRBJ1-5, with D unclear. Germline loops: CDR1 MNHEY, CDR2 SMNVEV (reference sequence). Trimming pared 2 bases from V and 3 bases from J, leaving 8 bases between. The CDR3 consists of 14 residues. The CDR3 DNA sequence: TGTGCCAGCAGTTTAGCGGGTATCAATCAGCCCCAGCATTTT. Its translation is CASSLAGINQPQHF.

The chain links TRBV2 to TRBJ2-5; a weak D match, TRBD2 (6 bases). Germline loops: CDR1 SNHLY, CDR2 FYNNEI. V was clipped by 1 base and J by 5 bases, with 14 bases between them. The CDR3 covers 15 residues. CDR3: CASSEEEGSQETQYF. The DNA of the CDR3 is TGTGCCAGCAGTGAAGAGGAGGGATCCCAGGAGACCCAGTACTTC. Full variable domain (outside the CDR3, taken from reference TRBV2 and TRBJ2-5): EPEVTQTPSHQVTQMGQEVILRCVPISNHLYFYWYRQILGQKVEFLVSFYNNEISEKSEIFDDQFSVERPDGSNFTLKIRSTKLEDSAMYFCASSEEEGSQETQYFGPGTRLLVL.

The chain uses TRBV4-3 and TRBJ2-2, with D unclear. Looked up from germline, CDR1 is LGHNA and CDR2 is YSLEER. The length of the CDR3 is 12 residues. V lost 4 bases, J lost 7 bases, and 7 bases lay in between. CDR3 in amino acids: CASSPPNGELFF. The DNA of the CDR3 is TGCGCCAGCAGCCCGCCCAACGGGGAGCTGTTTTTT.

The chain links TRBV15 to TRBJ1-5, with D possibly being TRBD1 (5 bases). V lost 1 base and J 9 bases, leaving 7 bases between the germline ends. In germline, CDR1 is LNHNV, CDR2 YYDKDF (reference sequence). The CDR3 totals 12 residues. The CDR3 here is CATSRVGGPQHF. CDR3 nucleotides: TGTGCCACCAGCAGAGTCGGGGGGCCCCAGCATTTT. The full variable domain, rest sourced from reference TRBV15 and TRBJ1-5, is DAMVIQNPRYQVTQFGKPVTLSCSQTLNHNVMYWYQQKSSQAPKLLFHYYDKDFNNEADTPDNFQSRRPNTSFCFLDIRSPGLGDTAMYLCATSRVGGPQHFGDGTRLSIL.

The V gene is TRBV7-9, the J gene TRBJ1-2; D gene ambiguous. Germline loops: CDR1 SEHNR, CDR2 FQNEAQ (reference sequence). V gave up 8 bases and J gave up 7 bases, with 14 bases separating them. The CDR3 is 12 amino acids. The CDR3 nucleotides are TGTGCCAGCGGCGACAATATCTTTGGCTACACCTTC. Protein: CASGDNIFGYTF.

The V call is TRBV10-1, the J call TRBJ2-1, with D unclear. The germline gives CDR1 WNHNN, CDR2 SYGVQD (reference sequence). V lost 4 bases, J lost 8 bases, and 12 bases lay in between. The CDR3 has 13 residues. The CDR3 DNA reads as TGCGCCAGCAGTGTTGGCTACAAGGATGAGCAGTTCTTC. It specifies CASSVGYKDEQFF.

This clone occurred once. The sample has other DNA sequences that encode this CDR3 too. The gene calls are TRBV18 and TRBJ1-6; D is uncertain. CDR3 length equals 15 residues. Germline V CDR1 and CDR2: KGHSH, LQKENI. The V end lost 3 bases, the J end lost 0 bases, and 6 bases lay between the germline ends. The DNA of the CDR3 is TGTGCCAGCTCACCCGGTAGCTCCTATAATTCACCCCTCCACTTT. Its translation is CASSPGSSYNSPLHF.

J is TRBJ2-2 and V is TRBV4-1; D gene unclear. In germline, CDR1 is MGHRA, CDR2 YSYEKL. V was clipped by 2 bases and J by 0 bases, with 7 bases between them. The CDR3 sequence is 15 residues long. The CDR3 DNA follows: TGCGCCAGCAGCCAAATGGGCTCGAACACCGGGGAGCTGTTTTTT. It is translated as CASSQMGSNTGELFF.

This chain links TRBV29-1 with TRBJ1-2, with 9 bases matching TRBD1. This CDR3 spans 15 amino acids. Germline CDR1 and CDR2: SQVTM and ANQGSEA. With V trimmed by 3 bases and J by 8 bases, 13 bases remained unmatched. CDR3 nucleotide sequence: TGCAGCGTTGACCCCTCTATGGACAGGGGTGGAGGCTACACCTTC. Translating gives CSVDPSMDRGGGYTF. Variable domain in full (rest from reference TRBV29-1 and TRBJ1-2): SAVISQKPSRDICQRGTSLTIQCQVDSQVTMMFWYRQQPGQSLTLIATANQGSEATYESGFVIDKFPISRPNLTFSTLTVSNMSPEDSSIYLCSVDPSMDRGGGYTFGSGTRLTVV.

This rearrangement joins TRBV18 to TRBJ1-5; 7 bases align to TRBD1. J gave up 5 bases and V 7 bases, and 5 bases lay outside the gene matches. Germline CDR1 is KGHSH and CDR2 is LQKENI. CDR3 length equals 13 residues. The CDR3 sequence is CASCTGEDQPQHF. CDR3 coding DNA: TGTGCCAGCTGTACAGGGGAGGATCAGCCCCAGCATTTT. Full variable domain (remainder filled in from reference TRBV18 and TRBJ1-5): NAGVMQNPRHLVRRRGQEARLRCSPMKGHSHVYWYRQLPEEGLKFMVYLQKENIIDESGMPKERFSAEFPKEGPSILRIQQVVRGDSAAYFCASCTGEDQPQHFGDGTRLSIL.

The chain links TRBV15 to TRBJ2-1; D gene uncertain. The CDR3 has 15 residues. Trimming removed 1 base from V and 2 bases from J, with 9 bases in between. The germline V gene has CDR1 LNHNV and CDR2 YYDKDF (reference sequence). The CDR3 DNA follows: TGTGCCACCAGCAGAGCGAACGGTCCCTACAATGAGCAGTTCTTC. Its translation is CATSRANGPYNEQFF.

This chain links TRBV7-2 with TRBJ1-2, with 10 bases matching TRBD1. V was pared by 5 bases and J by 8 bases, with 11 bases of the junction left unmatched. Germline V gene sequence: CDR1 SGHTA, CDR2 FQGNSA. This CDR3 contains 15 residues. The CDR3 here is CASSATTGGGRGYTF. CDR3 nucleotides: TGTGCCAGCAGCGCCACGACAGGGGGCGGTCGGGGCTACACCTTC.

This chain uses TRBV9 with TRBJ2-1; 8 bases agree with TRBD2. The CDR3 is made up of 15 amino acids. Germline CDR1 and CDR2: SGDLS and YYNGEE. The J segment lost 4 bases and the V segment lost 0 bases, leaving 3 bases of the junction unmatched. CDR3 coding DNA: TGTGCCAGCAGCGTAGACGGGGGGGCTTACAATGAGCAGTTCTTC. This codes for CASSVDGGAYNEQFF. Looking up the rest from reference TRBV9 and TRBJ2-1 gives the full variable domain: DSGVTQTPKHLITATGQRVTLRCSPRSGDLSVYWYQQSLDQGLQFLIQYYNGEERAKGNILERFSAQQFPDLHSELNLSSLELGDSALYFCASSVDGGAYNEQFFGPGTRLTVL.

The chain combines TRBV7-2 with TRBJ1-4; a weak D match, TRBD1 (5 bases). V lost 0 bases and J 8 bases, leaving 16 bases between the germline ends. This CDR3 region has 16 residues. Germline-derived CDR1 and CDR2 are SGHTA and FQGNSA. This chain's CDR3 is CASSLASGTRGEKLFF. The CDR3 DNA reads TGTGCCAGCAGCTTAGCGTCCGGGACCCGTGGGGAAAAACTGTTTTTT.

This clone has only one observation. In DNA, the CDR3 is TGCAGCGTTGGAGCTAGCGGGGCCTACGAGCAGTACTTC. Encoded protein: CSVGASGAYEQYF. The V call is TRBV29-1, the J call TRBJ2-7, with TRBD2 matching 9 bases. V trimming: 4 bases; J trimming: 2 bases; junction bases outside the gene matches: 3. Germline V lookup: CDR1 SQVTM, CDR2 ANQGSEA. The CDR3 spans 13 residues.

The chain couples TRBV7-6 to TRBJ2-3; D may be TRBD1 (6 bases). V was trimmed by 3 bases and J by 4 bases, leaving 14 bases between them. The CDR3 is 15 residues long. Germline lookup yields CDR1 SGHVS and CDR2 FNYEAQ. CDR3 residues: CASSLGASSPDTQYF. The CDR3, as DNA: TGTGCCAGCAGCTTGGGGGCCAGTAGCCCAGATACGCAGTATTTT.

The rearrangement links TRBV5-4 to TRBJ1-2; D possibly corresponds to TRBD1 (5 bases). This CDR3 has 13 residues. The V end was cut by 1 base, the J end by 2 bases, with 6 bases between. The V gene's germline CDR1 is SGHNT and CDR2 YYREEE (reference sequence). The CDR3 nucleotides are TGTGCCAGCAGCTTGAAGGGGAACTATGGCTACACCTTC. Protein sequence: CASSLKGNYGYTF. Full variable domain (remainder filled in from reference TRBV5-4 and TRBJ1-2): ETGVTQSPTHLIKTRGQQVTLRCSSQSGHNTVSWYQQALGQGPQFIFQYYREEENGRGNFPPRFSGLQFPNYSSELNVNALELDDSALYLCASSLKGNYGYTFGSGTRLTVV.

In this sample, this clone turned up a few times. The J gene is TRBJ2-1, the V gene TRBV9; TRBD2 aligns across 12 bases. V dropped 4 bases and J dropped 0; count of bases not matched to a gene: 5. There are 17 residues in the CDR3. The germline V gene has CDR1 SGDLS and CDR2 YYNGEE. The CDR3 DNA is TGTGCCAGCAGCCACGGGACTAGCGGGTCCTCCTACAATGAGCAGTTCTTC. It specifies CASSHGTSGSSYNEQFF.

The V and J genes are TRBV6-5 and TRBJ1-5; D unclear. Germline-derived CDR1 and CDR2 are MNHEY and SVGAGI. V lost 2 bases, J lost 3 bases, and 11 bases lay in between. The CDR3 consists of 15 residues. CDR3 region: CASSYSSANNQPQHF. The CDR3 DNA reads TGTGCCAGCAGTTACAGTTCTGCCAACAATCAGCCCCAGCATTTT.

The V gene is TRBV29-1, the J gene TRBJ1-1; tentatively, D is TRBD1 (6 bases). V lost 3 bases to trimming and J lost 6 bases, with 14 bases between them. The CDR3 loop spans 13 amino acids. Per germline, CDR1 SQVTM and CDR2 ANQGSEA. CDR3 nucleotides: TGCAGCGTTGAGGTCAGGGGTTTACCTGAAGCTTTCTTT. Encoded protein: CSVEVRGLPEAFF.

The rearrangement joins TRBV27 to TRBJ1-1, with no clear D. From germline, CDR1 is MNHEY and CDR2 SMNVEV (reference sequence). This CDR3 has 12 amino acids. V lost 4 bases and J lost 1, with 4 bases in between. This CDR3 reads CASSSGNTEAFF. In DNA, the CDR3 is TGTGCCAGCAGTTCGGGGAACACTGAAGCTTTCTTT.